This TCR beta chain was recorded in a study of blood T cell repertoires in COVID-19 (dated by TCRdb to about 2020). Turning to the overall study: Samples from collaborators originated in the United States, Italy and Spain and spanned both the acute and convalescent phases of COVID-19. The repertoires were released in a freely available public database meant as a resource for research on the immune response to SARS-CoV-2. The material from the prospective study consisted of cDNA or gDNA derived from T cells, B-cell-depleted T cells, or PBMCs. The dataset comprised deeply sampled blood TCRbeta repertoires from subjects exposed to, actively infected with, or recovered from COVID-19. The samples were drawn from the first 160 participants of the ongoing ImmuneRACE study and from 950 to 1,500 subjects provided by 6 global collaborators. Where available, HLA class I and class II types were taken from metadata supplied by the sample provider and were not determined by assay-based typing. The sample metadata nearly always contained a de-identified subject ID, COVID-19 status, age in years and sex. Here is what the overall study found, with its caveats: The amount of clinical and demographic metadata varied by source and participant and was provided uncurated.

Points on this clone: Its antigen is currently not known. One base away there is no much larger clone; base qualities are not given.

Trimming removed 0 bases from V and 4 bases from J; the gene matches leave 9 bases unexplained. Measured from the cysteine to the phenylalanine, the CDR3 is 16 residues long. Only the CDR3 DNA stays, 48 bases, in frame from base 1. The germline V gene supplies CDR1 SGHTS and CDR2 YDEGEE. One collaborating source in Seattle enrolled patients while the patients were actively infected and followed the patients over time throughout the course of disease. Whole blood was collected in K2EDTA tubes by collaborating institutions according to the institutions' own protocols. For TCRbeta analysis, collaborators shipped samples in one of three forms: frozen whole blood, isolated PBMCs, or DNA extracted from either of those sample types. The immunoSEQ Assay, a bias-controlled multiplex PCR, was used to amplify TCRbeta CDR3 regions from genomic DNA. As for the authors' bioinformatics: Nucleated cell counts per sample were estimated from amplification of reference gene primers within the assay. Sequence reads were collapsed and filtered to measure the absolute abundance of every unique TCRbeta CDR3 rearrangement. Productive Simpson clonality was computed per sample as the square root of Simpson's diversity index over productive rearrangements. Entries here come from immuneACCESS through TCRdb and include only in-frame sequences with V and J called. Some clones fail to appear in such tables; in the studies checked, an unresolved V gene covers under half of the shortfall, and the cause of the remainder is unknown. The V and J calls and clone size come from that table; D and trimming were worked out from the DNA. The sample yields about 120,000 clones; nearly 90% were counted once. Of the sample, 3.5% to 4% is held by the ten largest clones.

The rearranged segments are TRBV5-8 and TRBJ1-2; TRBD1 agrees with 7 junctional bases. What was sequenced was peripheral blood. The receptor's source is a woman aged 60-75 years with COVID-19, enrolled during active disease. The nucleotide sequence reads TGTGCCAGCAGCTTGGATGGACAGGCAGAGGGCTATGGCTACACCTTC. It is translated as CASSLDGQAEGYGYTF.